One and the same sample provided the 20 T cell receptor beta chains below, sequenced in a study of T cell repertoires in cytomegalovirus infection. Each CDR3 protein gets one entry after TCRdb re-called the reads with MiXCR. The repertoire holds approximately 500,000 distinct CDR3 sequences, with 26% as singletons. Source material: PBMCs. The receptors come from a human donor in good health (CMV status not recorded). Some clones in this sample may be carry-over from other donors' samples.

This clonotype was seen a handful of times. One end of the junction is discordant with germline, which a read error may explain. The chain is built from TRBV15 and TRBJ2-7; D uncertain. The CDR3 runs 14 residues. Germline values: CDR1 LNHNV, CDR2 YYDKDF (reference sequence). The CDR3 sequence: CATSREHGSYEQYF. The CDR3 DNA reads TGTGCCACCAGCCGAGAGCACGGTTCCTACGAGCAGTACTTC.

This chain connects TRBV12-3 or TRBV12-4 to TRBJ2-2; D remains unclear. V lost 6 bases and J lost 9, with 8 bases in between. The CDR3 is 11 amino acids. In DNA, the CDR3 is TGTGCCAGCAGACATCGCCGGGAGCTGTTTTTT. Translating gives CASRHRRELFF.

This clonotype came up a few times. This chain connects TRBV12-3 or TRBV12-4 to TRBJ2-3, with 9 bases matching TRBD2. CDR3 length equals 18 residues. The V segment lost 2 bases and the J segment 6 bases; nucleotides outside the gene matches: 15. DNA of the CDR3: TGTGCCAGCAGTTTATTTGGGAGTAGCGGGGGATACGGGGATACGCAGTATTTT. Translation gives CASSLFGSSGGYGDTQYF.

This clonotype appeared many times. This chain joins TRBV7-2 and TRBJ2-3; D possibly uses TRBD1 or TRBD2 (5 bases each). Germline CDR1 SGHTA, CDR2 FQGNSA. With 7 bases removed from V and 7 bases from J, the gap between germline ends came to 21 bases. CDR3 size: 15 residues. CDR3 sequence (DNA): TGTGCCAGCACCGCCGGTCCCGGGACGAGGTATACGCAGTATTTT. This encodes CASTAGPGTRYTQYF.

CDR3 DNA: TGTGCCAGCAGCTTACAGTCTAGCGGCACCTACGAGCAGTACTTC. Protein sequence: CASSLQSSGTYEQYF. The chain joins TRBV7-2 to TRBJ2-7; 7 nucleotides match TRBD2. Germline lookup yields CDR1 SGHTA and CDR2 FQGNSA. The CDR3 is made up of 15 amino acids. The junction had 6 bases not matched to a gene; V was cut back by 2 bases and J by 2 bases.

The count of this clonotype is one. J is TRBJ1-5 and V is TRBV27; D gene unclear. The CDR3 is 17 amino acids. The V gene lost 0 bases and the J gene lost 2 bases, with 14 bases spanning the gap. Germline values: CDR1 MNHEY, CDR2 SMNVEV (reference sequence). CDR3 nucleotide sequence: TGTGCCAGCAGTTTATCGGTACTGACTGTTGGCAATCAGCCCCAGCATTTT. Protein: CASSLSVLTVGNQPQHF.

This clonotype was picked up many times. The rearrangement joins TRBV7-2 to TRBJ2-7; possibly TRBD2 for D (5 bases). The CDR3 sequence is 15 residues long. V dropped 2 bases and J dropped 4 bases, with 15 bases sitting between them. Germline assignment: CDR1 SGHTA and CDR2 FQGNSA. CDR3 loop: CASSLTGQRLYEQYV. CDR3 nucleotide sequence: TGTGCCAGCAGCTTAACCGGTCAGCGGCTTTACGAGCAGTACGTC.

This clonotype was seen a handful of times. The chain links TRBV28 to TRBJ2-1, with D tentatively TRBD2 (5 bases). Looked up from germline, CDR1 is MDHEN and CDR2 is SYDVKM. The CDR3 runs 15 residues. Between the trimmed V and J ends, which lost 5 bases and 5 bases, there was a span of 16 bases. CDR3 amino acids: CASSPGTAGNNEQFF. The CDR3 DNA is TGTGCCAGCAGTCCAGGAACTGCCGGGAACAATGAGCAGTTCTTC.

This clonotype was seen a handful of times. This rearrangement joins TRBV14 to TRBJ1-3; D remains ambiguous. The length of the CDR3 is 17 residues. Germline values: CDR1 SGHDN, CDR2 FVKESK. With 1 base removed from V and 2 bases from J, the gap between germline ends came to 15 bases. The CDR3 nucleotides are TGTGCCAGCAGCCAAGCGTTTCGAGGGCGTGCTGGAAACACCATATATTTT. Encoded protein: CASSQAFRGRAGNTIYF.

The chain couples TRBV20-1 to TRBJ2-1; 12 nucleotides agree with TRBD2. The length of the CDR3 is 13 residues. V dropped 3 bases and J dropped 14; count of bases not matched to a gene: 8. Germline V CDR1 and CDR2: DFQATT, SNEGSKA (reference sequence). The CDR3 DNA is TGCAGTGCTAGTCTAGCGGGAGGGCCATTAGAGTTCTTC. Amino acid sequence: CSASLAGGPLEFF.

This clonotype has a count of ten or more. This rearrangement joins TRBV7-2 to TRBJ2-5; 7 positions agree with TRBD2. CDR1 SGHTA and CDR2 FQGNSA come from the germline V gene. CDR3 length: 18 residues. The V gene end was trimmed by 0 bases and the J gene end by 0 bases; junction bases not matched to a gene: 10. The CDR3 reads CASSLAGRASGYQETQYF. The CDR3 bases are TGTGCCAGCAGCTTAGCGGGTCGGGCTAGCGGATACCAAGAGACCCAGTACTTC.

This clonotype was detected many times. This chain connects TRBV7-2 to TRBJ2-7, with 8 bases that match TRBD2. Unmatched junction bases numbered 6, after V lost 2 bases and J lost 3 bases. Germline CDR1 is SGHTA and CDR2 is FQGNSA. The CDR3 is 15 amino acids. The CDR3 DNA follows: TGTGCCAGCAGCTTATACCTAGCGGGTTACTACGAGCAGTACGTC. This translates into CASSLYLAGYYEQYV.

The table lists this clonotype with many counts. The chain combines TRBV7-8 with TRBJ2-2; 9 bases line up with TRBD1. The length of the CDR3 is 15 residues. V shed 4 bases, J shed 6 bases, and the junction held 6 bases outside the gene matches. CDR1 is SGHVS, CDR2 FQNEAQ, per germline. CDR3 sequence reads: CASSSSRQGAGELFF. The CDR3 region has the DNA TGTGCCAGCAGCTCAAGCCGACAGGGGGCCGGGGAGCTGTTTTTT.

This rearrangement joins TRBV7-9 to TRBJ2-3; 12 bases are a match to TRBD2. This CDR3 has 19 amino acids. Per germline, CDR1 SEHNR and CDR2 FQNEAQ (reference sequence). Trimming cost V 3 bases and J 4 bases; bases outside gene matches: 14. The CDR3 sequence is CASSFWRTSGTGGADTQYF. The CDR3 DNA reads as TGTGCCAGCAGCTTTTGGCGGACTAGCGGGACCGGAGGGGCAGATACGCAGTATTTT. Complete variable domain (other parts from reference TRBV7-9 and TRBJ2-3): DTGVSQNPRHKITKRGQNVTFRCDPISEHNRLYWYRQTLGQGPEFLTYFQNEAQLEKSRLLSDRFSAERPKGSFSTLEIQRTEQGDSAMYLCASSFWRTSGTGGADTQYFGPGTRLTVL.

The chain carries TRBV12-3 or TRBV12-4 and TRBJ1-5; D is unclear. Trimming shortened V by 5 bases and J by 4 bases, and 12 bases separated the two germline ends. The CDR3 runs 14 residues. CDR3 amino acids: CASSPLTPNQPQHF. The CDR3 DNA sequence: TGTGCCAGCAGTCCCCTTACACCTAATCAGCCCCAGCATTTT.

As DNA, the CDR3 is TGTGCCAGCAGTTCGGAGGGCCTTGGCACAGATACGCAGTATTTT. Amino acids: CASSSEGLGTDTQYF. V usage is TRBV28 and J usage is TRBJ2-3; maybe TRBD2 (6 bases). Trimming shortened V by 4 bases and J by 1 base, and 12 bases separated the two germline ends. The V gene's germline CDR1 is MDHEN and CDR2 SYDVKM. This CDR3 has 15 residues.

This clonotype was seen more than once but under ten times. This chain links TRBV5-4 with TRBJ2-1; the D gene could be TRBD1 or TRBD2 (5 bases each). Germline-derived CDR1 and CDR2 are SGHNT and YYREEE (reference sequence). Trimming stripped 6 bases from V and 8 bases from J, with 24 bases between. There are 16 residues in the CDR3. CDR3 amino acids: CASNPPSGLGGDEQFF. The CDR3 nucleotides are TGTGCCAGCAACCCTCCCTCGGGGCTAGGTGGTGATGAGCAGTTCTTC.

This clonotype was observed a few times. The gene calls are TRBV7-8 and TRBJ2-1, with 12 bases aligning to TRBD1. The CDR3 has 14 residues. V gave up 5 bases and J gave up 9 bases; unmatched junction bases: 5. Germline V gene lookup returns CDR1 SGHVS and CDR2 FQNEAQ. The DNA for the CDR3 is TGTGCCAGCAGCCCGGGGACAGGGGGCGTTGAGCAGTTCTTC. This codes for CASSPGTGGVEQFF.

In its sample, this clonotype was seen many times. The chain combines TRBV7-6 with TRBJ1-2, with D maybe TRBD1 (6 bases). Trimming stripped 5 bases from V and 5 bases from J, with 15 bases between. The CDR3 loop spans 14 amino acids. Germline V gives CDR1 SGHVS, CDR2 FNYEAQ. The CDR3 protein is CASSPSQGRYGYTF. In DNA, the CDR3 is TGTGCCAGCAGCCCGTCACAGGGCCGGTATGGCTACACCTTC.

In this sample, this clonotype turned up a few times. The rearrangement uses TRBV12-5 and TRBJ1-2; 7 bases align to TRBD1. Germline-derived CDR1 and CDR2 are LGHNT and FRNRAP. Losses at the gene ends were 5 bases for V and 7 bases for J; bases not matched to a gene: 4. The CDR3 spans 12 residues. The CDR3: CASGGTVSGYTF. The CDR3 DNA reads as TGTGCTAGTGGTGGGACAGTTAGTGGCTACACCTTC.